Described below is a single TCR beta chain sequence and its context. Primed by a sample-barcoded 5' primer and a J-beta primer mix, a second PCR proceeded for roughly 7 to 12 cycles. TCRdb reprocessed the 5' RACE reads with MiXCR, giving one entry per CDR3 protein. Of 800,000 or so distinct CDR3 sequences listed, roughly 25% are singletons. This sample was included in a study of blood T cells in healthy people across ages. This CDR3 is built from 15 residues. Germline values: CDR1 SGHTA, CDR2 FQGNSA. Trimming removed 0 bases at V and 10 bases at J, with 15 bases between. This sample also belongs to another study, concerning T cells of mothers and their children.

The sample consisted of blood. This chain links TRBV7-2 with TRBJ2-2; maybe TRBD2 (5 bases). This receptor was obtained from a boy aged 5-17 years in good health. The CDR3 nucleotides read TGTGCCAGCAGCTTAGCCATAGGACTCCGGTTGGAGCTGTTTTTT. Amino acids: CASSLAIGLRLELFF.